This is a list of T cell receptor beta chains from one sample in a study of blood T cells in healthy people across ages. MiXCR, applied by TCRdb to the 5' RACE reads, yields one record per CDR3 protein. The sample has about 1.8 million distinct CDR3 sequences, approximately 50% seen once. Sequencing was carried out using blood. The receptors come from a woman in her 40s in good health. CDR3s include the opening cysteine and the closing phenylalanine or tryptophan. The D gene is left open where the match is weak. Only some rows state a clone size, as once, few, many or a class for expanded clones.

TRBJ1-1 | TRBD1 | TRBV29-1 | few | CSADRGRVGTEAFF
TRBJ2-1 | TRBD1 | TRBV6-5 | NA | CASSYEFFGTGEGSSYNEQFF
TRBJ1-2 | NA | TRBV29-1 | NA | CSGATGPTGYGYTF
TRBJ2-5 | TRBD1 | TRBV3-1 | many | CASSQGTGGTQYF
TRBJ1-4 | TRBD1 | TRBV29-1 | few | CSVHRPGTEEKLFF
TRBJ2-7 | NA | TRBV29-1 | many | CSVEDVGDEQYF
TRBJ2-5 | NA | TRBV4-1 | few | CASSQEWGTPQYF
TRBJ2-3 | NA | TRBV20-1 | few | CSARVSSIATDTQYF
NA | TRBD2 | TRBV25-1 | NA | CASRSRAGLAGGPVRYEQYF
TRBJ1-2 | NA | TRBV25-1 | NA | CASSEWGLGYGYTF
TRBJ2-3 | TRBD2 | TRBV5-1 | few | CASSLSASGRTDTQYF
NA | TRBD2 | TRBV20-1 | NA | CSASGQVLAGETQYF
TRBJ2-3 | TRBD1 | TRBV10-3 | NA | CATGPDRDRADTQYF
TRBJ2-7 | NA | TRBV2 | few | CASRGWGAYEQYF
TRBJ2-3 | NA | TRBV12-3/TRBV12-4 | once | CASSSVRADTQYF
TRBJ2-3 | TRBD2 | TRBV7-2 | NA | CASSLGRGFTDTQYF
TRBJ2-5 | NA | TRBV5-1 | NA | CASSWGGARQETQYF
TRBJ2-1 | NA | TRBV24-1 | once | CATSDSHPFNEQFF
TRBJ1-4 | TRBD1 | TRBV5-1 | NA | CASSVVQGSVEKLFF
TRBJ1-5 | NA | TRBV6-5 | NA | CASSYRRQAGYSNQPQHF
TRBJ1-1 | NA | TRBV20-1 | NA | CSARPQGQPFF
TRBJ2-1 | NA | TRBV13 | few | CASSPWTLSDEQFF
TRBJ1-5 | TRBD1 | TRBV27 | NA | CASSPRQGGNQPQHF
TRBJ2-3 | TRBD1 | TRBV7-3 | few | CASSRGTGGFDTQYF
TRBJ2-1 | NA | TRBV11-3 | few | CASSQRGFNEQFF
TRBJ2-5 | NA | TRBV24-1 | NA | CATSPGGSGQETQYF
TRBJ2-1 | TRBD1 | TRBV3-1 | few | CASSKGTGFNEQFF
TRBJ2-3 | NA | TRBV27 | NA | CASSGVSDTQYF
TRBJ1-4 | TRBD1 | TRBV20-1 | NA | CSAREGGSDEKLFF
TRBJ2-7 | NA | TRBV27 | NA | CASSLAPNWEQYF
TRBJ2-7 | TRBD1 | TRBV5-6 | once | CASSNRDRSTYEQYF
TRBJ2-4 | NA | TRBV7-2 | NA | CASSPLGWQSVAKNIQYF
TRBJ1-2 | NA | TRBV20-1 | few | CSAPPSMGYGYTF
TRBJ2-6 | TRBD2 | TRBV6-5 | few | CASSYSGLAGSAGANVLTF
TRBJ2-1 | TRBD2 | TRBV7-9 | NA | CASTLPGLDNNEQFF
TRBJ2-3 | NA | TRBV20-1 | few | CSAPTGTYTDTQYF
TRBJ2-1 | TRBD2 | TRBV4-1 | NA | CASSQRTSGGRKYNEQFF
TRBJ2-7 | TRBD1 | TRBV20-1 | many | CSAQRARGPLEQYF
TRBJ2-3 | NA | TRBV7-2 | NA | CASSPEGLLATDTQYF
TRBJ2-1 | NA | TRBV6-5 | NA | CASSRQGPVNEQFF
TRBJ2-5 | NA | TRBV6-2/TRBV6-3 | few | CASSYPIPWPPRSSQETQYF
TRBJ2-1 | NA | TRBV27 | NA | CASSLSFMNEQFF
TRBJ1-2 | TRBD1 | TRBV9 | many | CASSVGQGLDGYTF
TRBJ1-6 | NA | TRBV18 | NA | CASSPPGRSNSPLHF
TRBJ2-7 | NA | TRBV4-1 | few | CASSHLPGLQYEQYF
TRBJ2-3 | TRBD2 | TRBV6-2/TRBV6-3 | NA | CASSYVTGTSGGVGTDTQYF
TRBJ1-6 | NA | TRBV27 | NA | CTSSTTGLSYNSPLHF
TRBJ2-5 | TRBD1 | TRBV5-1 | NA | CASSLDGTGVETQYF
TRBJ2-5 | NA | TRBV20-1 | NA | CSASAREETQYF
TRBJ1-1 | TRBD1 | TRBV12-3/TRBV12-4 | few | CASSLFGRQGGTEAFF
TRBJ2-7 | NA | TRBV27 | NA | CASSGGQRVYEQYF
TRBJ2-7 | TRBD1 | TRBV9 | few | CASSARDSHFGYEQYF
TRBJ2-7 | NA | TRBV20-1 | NA | CSASQESVSYEQYF
TRBJ2-5 | TRBD2 | TRBV9 | NA | CASSVRSGAQETQYF
TRBJ2-4 | NA | TRBV5-5 | few | CASSFFPGETKNIQYF